These T cell receptor beta chains were read from a single sample in a study of CD8 T cells in ankylosing spondylitis. From the 5' RACE reads, TCRdb called clonotypes with MiXCR, one entry per CDR3 protein. Of about 540,000 distinct CDR3 sequences in the sample, about 13% were seen once. The sequencing input was blood, either unsorted or a sorted T cell fraction (not recorded which). The receptors were gathered from a male donor with ankylosing spondylitis. CDR3s include the opening cysteine and the closing phenylalanine or tryptophan. Fields, in order: D gene, clone size, J gene, V gene, CDR3 protein, CDR3 DNA. A D gene is named only where the DNA matches it firmly. Not all rows give a size; the values are once, few, many and, for expanded clones, a class.

D: .; size: few; J: TRBJ1-2; V: TRBV5-1; CDR3: CASSLAPRSNYGYTF; DNA: TGCGCCAGCAGCTTGGCCCCGCGTTCCAACTATGGCTACACCTTC
D: .; size: .; J: TRBJ2-5; V: TRBV24-1; CDR3: CATSGSPDSQETQYF; DNA: TGTGCCACCAGCGGATCCCCGGACAGCCAAGAGACCCAGTACTTC
D: .; size: .; J: TRBJ2-5; V: TRBV5-1; CDR3: CASARGTQETQYF; DNA: TGCGCCAGCGCGAGAGGAACACAAGAGACCCAGTACTTC
D: TRBD2; size: .; J: TRBJ2-5; V: TRBV3-1; CDR3: CASSAILPRTSGRFQETQYF; DNA: TGTGCCAGCAGCGCTATACTGCCCCGGACTAGCGGCCGATTCCAAGAGACCCAGTACTTC
D: .; size: .; J: TRBJ2-7; V: TRBV6-6; CDR3: CASSYSKVYEQYF; DNA: TGTGCCAGCAGTTACTCGAAAGTATACGAGCAGTACTTC
D: .; size: few; J: TRBJ2-3; V: TRBV7-9; CDR3: CASSDRLRDTQYF; DNA: TGTGCCAGCAGTGACAGGTTGCGAGATACGCAGTATTTT
D: .; size: few; J: TRBJ1-5; V: TRBV6-1; CDR3: CASSEGNSGYQPQHF; DNA: TGTGCCAGCAGTGAGGGAAATTCTGGGTATCAGCCCCAGCATTTT
D: .; size: many; J: TRBJ2-5; V: TRBV20-1; CDR3: CSASQGLKFGETQYF; DNA: TGCAGTGCTTCCCAGGGACTGAAATTTGGAGAGACCCAGTACTTC
D: .; size: .; J: TRBJ2-3; V: TRBV7-9; CDR3: CASTWTDGTDTQYF; DNA: TGTGCCAGCACCTGGACGGACGGCACAGATACGCAGTATTTT
D: .; size: .; J: TRBJ2-7; V: TRBV12-3/TRBV12-4; CDR3: CASSFGGLDEQYF; DNA: TGTGCCAGCAGTTTTGGGGGACTTGACGAGCAGTACTTC
D: .; size: few; J: TRBJ1-4; V: TRBV30; CDR3: CAWSILGRGNEKLFF; DNA: TGTGCCTGGAGTATCCTCGGGAGGGGGAATGAAAAACTGTTTTTT
D: .; size: .; J: TRBJ1-1; V: TRBV5-1; CDR3: CASSLMAVNTEAFF; DNA: TGCGCCAGCAGCTTGATGGCGGTAAACACTGAAGCTTTCTTT
D: TRBD2; size: many; J: TRBJ2-3; V: TRBV4-2; CDR3: CASSQDGGGWRETRGGTDTQYF; DNA: TGTGCCAGCAGCCAAGACGGGGGGGGTTGGCGGGAGACGAGAGGGGGCACAGATACGCAGTATTTT
D: .; size: .; J: TRBJ1-1; V: TRBV7-9; CDR3: CASSSVFGSEAFF; DNA: TGTGCCAGCAGCTCGGTGTTTGGAAGTGAAGCTTTCTTT
D: .; size: .; J: TRBJ2-2; V: TRBV21-1; CDR3: CASSPGTSGRSTGELFF; DNA: TGTGCCAGCAGCCCCGGGACTAGCGGGAGGAGCACCGGGGAGCTGTTTTTT
D: TRBD2; size: .; J: TRBJ2-1; V: TRBV20-1; CDR3: CCARDLRVSGSSYNEQFF; DNA: TGCTGTGCTAGAGATCTGAGGGTTAGCGGGAGCTCCTACAATGAGCAGTTCTTC
D: .; size: many; J: TRBJ1-1; V: TRBV7-9; CDR3: CASSLEAGTEAFF; DNA: TGTGCCAGCAGCTTAGAGGCGGGCACTGAAGCTTTCTTT
D: TRBD1; size: few; J: TRBJ2-5; V: TRBV5-1; CDR3: CASSFAPGQGSETQYF; DNA: TGCGCCAGCAGCTTTGCTCCGGGACAGGGGTCTGAGACCCAGTACTTC
D: TRBD1; size: .; J: TRBJ1-5; V: TRBV24-1; CDR3: CATGQGINSNQPQHF; DNA: TGTGCCACCGGACAGGGAATTAATAGCAATCAGCCCCAGCATTTT
D: TRBD2; size: few; J: TRBJ2-1; V: TRBV12-3/TRBV12-4; CDR3: CASRRGLAGSEQFF; DNA: TGTGCCAGCAGAAGGGGGCTAGCGGGAAGTGAGCAGTTCTTC
D: .; size: .; J: TRBJ2-1; V: TRBV7-9; CDR3: CASSPPLSSYNEQFF; DNA: TGTGCCAGCAGCCCGCCCTTGAGCTCCTACAATGAGCAGTTCTTC
D: .; size: .; J: TRBJ1-1; V: TRBV12-5; CDR3: CASALPPANTEAFF; DNA: TGTGCTAGTGCCCTACCCCCGGCGAACACTGAAGCTTTCTTT
D: .; size: .; J: TRBJ2-3; V: TRBV6-6; CDR3: CASKEDSTDTQYF; DNA: TGTGCCAGCAAAGAGGATAGCACAGATACGCAGTATTTT
D: .; size: few; J: TRBJ2-5; V: TRBV24-1; CDR3: CATSDYGVGETQYF; DNA: TGTGCCACCAGTGATTACGGGGTGGGAGAGACCCAGTACTTC
D: .; size: .; J: TRBJ1-5; V: TRBV20-1; CDR3: CSALGRWGQPQHF; DNA: TGCAGTGCACTGGGACGGTGGGGTCAGCCCCAGCATTTT
D: .; size: .; J: TRBJ2-7; V: TRBV12-3/TRBV12-4; CDR3: CASTSGQGAREQYF; DNA: .
D: .; size: .; J: TRBJ2-1; V: TRBV7-9; CDR3: CASSPNWHNEQFF; DNA: TGTGCCAGCAGCCCCAACTGGCACAATGAGCAGTTCTTC
D: .; size: .; J: TRBJ2-1; V: TRBV24-1; CDR3: CATRNRVEQFF; DNA: TGTGCCACCAGAAACAGGGTTGAGCAGTTCTTC
D: .; size: few; J: TRBJ2-2; V: TRBV10-3; CDR3: CAISTGQKNTGELFF; DNA: TGTGCCATCAGCACAGGGCAGAAGAACACCGGGGAGCTGTTTTTT
D: .; size: .; J: TRBJ2-1; V: TRBV5-6; CDR3: CASSLPAGSSWFSYNEQFF; DNA: TGTGCCAGCAGCTTGCCAGCGGGTTCGTCTTGGTTCTCCTACAATGAGCAGTTCTTC
D: TRBD1; size: few; J: TRBJ1-4; V: TRBV5-1; CDR3: CASSLGTGELRLFF; DNA: TGCGCCAGCAGCTTGGGGACAGGCGAATTAAGGTTGTTTTTT
D: TRBD1; size: .; J: TRBJ2-1; V: TRBV3-1; CDR3: CASSQGPPGQGYEQFF; DNA: TGTGCCAGCAGCCAAGGACCCCCGGGACAGGGGTATGAGCAGTTCTTC
D: .; size: few; J: TRBJ1-1; V: TRBV3-1; CDR3: CASSQGYAGVTEAFF; DNA: TGTGCCAGCAGCCAAGGGTATGCCGGGGTCACTGAAGCTTTCTTT
D: .; size: .; J: TRBJ2-1; V: TRBV5-6; CDR3: CASSARGFSYNEQFF; DNA: TGTGCCAGCAGCGCCAGGGGTTTCTCCTACAATGAGCAGTTCTTC
D: TRBD2; size: .; J: TRBJ2-7; V: TRBV7-9; CDR3: CASSSSRGESFSYEQYF; DNA: TGTGCCAGCAGCTCTAGCCGGGGGGAAAGCTTCTCCTACGAGCAGTACTTC
D: .; size: .; J: TRBJ2-1; V: TRBV27; CDR3: CASSPTPWKNEQFF; DNA: TGTGCCAGCAGTCCGACCCCTTGGAAGAATGAGCAGTTCTTC
D: .; size: .; J: TRBJ1-5; V: TRBV2; CDR3: CASSALGNQPQHF; DNA: TGTGCCAGCAGTGCCCTCGGCAATCAGCCCCAGCATTTT
D: .; size: few; J: TRBJ2-1; V: TRBV10-3; CDR3: CASHRSGGLLGYNEQFF; DNA: TGTGCCTCCCACCGGAGTGGGGGGTTACTTGGTTACAATGAGCAGTTCTTC
D: .; size: .; J: TRBJ1-6; V: TRBV5-1; CDR3: CARSLNWGLRNNSPLHF; DNA: TGCGCCAGGAGCTTGAACTGGGGATTGAGGAATAATTCACCCCTCCACTTT
D: TRBD1; size: few; J: TRBJ1-2; V: TRBV5-1; CDR3: CASSDALTGGVYGYTF; DNA: TGCGCCAGCAGCGACGCGTTGACAGGGGGCGTCTATGGCTACACCTTC
D: TRBD1; size: few; J: TRBJ2-5; V: TRBV11-2; CDR3: CASSSHRDRPGAQYF; DNA: TGTGCCAGCAGCTCCCACCGGGACAGGCCAGGGGCCCAGTACTTC